This passage covers 6 T cell receptor beta chains from one sample sequenced in a study of somatic mutations in cytotoxic T cells in rheumatoid arthritis. Some clones are missing from TCRdb's copy, which holds only in-frame ones; the method was immunoSEQ multiplex PCR. In the table there are 8,900 or so clones, approximately 70% of which are singletons. The sequencing sample was made of CD8+ T cells sorted from blood. Receptor source: an adult with rheumatoid arthritis.

The chain links TRBV7-9 to TRBJ2-7, with TRBD1 matching over 10 bases. The CDR3 length is 14 residues. V lost 3 bases and J lost 5; bases outside the gene matches: 4. Germline assignment: CDR1 SEHNR and CDR2 FQNEAQ (reference sequence). Here the CDR3 DNA reads TGTGCCAGCAGCTTCCGGGACAGGGGCGACGAGCAGTACTTC. It is translated as CASSFRDRGDEQYF.

The chain recombines TRBV6-5 with TRBJ1-1, with D unresolved. Trimming took 2 bases from V and 2 from J, leaving 6 bases between them. In germline, CDR1 is MNHEY, CDR2 SVGAGI. The CDR3 has 13 amino acids. CDR3 sequence: CASSYRSNTEAFF. CDR3 DNA: TGTGCCAGCAGTTACCGCAGCAACACTGAAGCTTTCTTT.

This clone showed up just a few times. The CDR3 sequence: CASSIGGQGAYNEQFF. CDR3 nucleotides: TGTGCCAGTAGTATAGGAGGGCAGGGGGCCTACAATGAGCAGTTCTTC. The rearrangement joins TRBV19 to TRBJ2-1; 7 nucleotides align to TRBD1. In germline, CDR1 is LNHDA, CDR2 SQIVND (reference sequence). Unmatched junction bases numbered 5, after V lost 1 base and J lost 2 bases. The CDR3 covers 16 residues.

This chain uses TRBV27 with TRBJ1-5; D ambiguous. V lost 4 bases and J 6 bases, leaving 16 bases between the germline ends. CDR1 and CDR2 from the germline V gene are MNHEY and SMNVEV (reference sequence). The CDR3 sequence is 15 residues long. For the CDR3, the DNA is TGTGCCAGCAGTTCCCCGCGGGAACGGGGTCAGCCCCAGCATTTT. This translates into CASSSPRERGQPQHF.

The chain links TRBV7-3 to TRBJ2-7; 13 positions match TRBD2. The germline V gene encodes CDR1 SGHTA and CDR2 FQGTGA. With 0 bases clipped from V and 2 bases from J, the junction kept 4 bases outside the gene matches. This CDR3 region has 17 residues. CDR3 in DNA: TGTGCCAGCAGCTTAACGGGGACTAGCGGGGCAACCTACGAGCAGTACTTC. It encodes CASSLTGTSGATYEQYF. The full variable domain, rest sourced from reference TRBV7-3 and TRBJ2-7, is GAGVSQTPSNKVTEKGKYVELRCDPISGHTALYWYRQSLGQGPEFLIYFQGTGAADDSGLPNDRFFAVRPEGSVSTLKIQRTERGDSAVYLCASSLTGTSGATYEQYFGPGTRLTVT.

The rearrangement uses TRBV7-9 and TRBJ2-2, with 9 bases that match TRBD1. The CDR3 contains 13 residues. Trimming cost V 5 bases and J 8 bases; bases outside gene matches: 3. Germline CDR1 reads SEHNR; CDR2 reads FQNEAQ (reference sequence). In nucleotides, the CDR3 is TGTGCCAGCAGCCCGGACAGGGGTGGGGAGCTGTTTTTT. Residues: CASSPDRGGELFF.